The 25 T cell receptor beta chains below were found in one sample sequenced in a study of Graves' ophthalmopathy and Graves' hyperthyroidism. The authors amplified TCR beta CDR3 regions from RNA transcripts. The library came from an HTBI-primed first-round RT-PCR and a second-round multiplex PCR. TCRdb fed the multiplex PCR reads into MiXCR, producing one record per CDR3 protein. Here the sample spans hundreds of thousands of distinct CDR3 sequences, 40% being singletons. Sequences were obtained from peripheral blood. The receptor source for this set is an adult man with Graves' ophthalmopathy.

This clonotype was counted only a few times. The gene calls are TRBV14 and TRBJ2-7; 8 bases map to TRBD1. CDR3 size: 14 residues. Looked up from germline, CDR1 is SGHDN and CDR2 is FVKESK. The trim removed 3 bases at V and 3 bases at J, leaving 4 bases unmatched. The CDR3 region is CASSQPGQGYEQYF. The CDR3 bases are TGTGCCAGCAGCCAGCCCGGACAGGGCTACGAGCAGTACTTC.

This chain joins TRBV5-6 and TRBJ1-2, with 10 nucleotides matching TRBD1. V was pared by 3 bases and J by 4 bases, with 9 bases of the junction left unmatched. This CDR3 has 16 amino acids. Germline CDR1 is SGHDT and CDR2 is YYEEEE. The CDR3: CASSYPGTGASYGYTF. The CDR3 region has the DNA TGTGCCAGCAGCTACCCCGGGACAGGGGCGAGCTATGGCTACACCTTC.

This clonotype was counted a few times. The chain is built from TRBV10-3 and TRBJ2-2; no clear D gene. The CDR3 has 14 amino acids. Trimming pared 4 bases from V and 6 bases from J, leaving 12 bases between. Germline loops: CDR1 ENHRY, CDR2 SYGVKD. CDR3 in amino acids: CAISGKESAGELFF. The CDR3 nucleotides read TGTGCCATCAGTGGAAAGGAGTCGGCCGGGGAGCTGTTTTTT.

Concerning this clonotype itself: The germline gene is not matched at one end of the junction; a read error may be the cause. This chain connects TRBV7-9 to TRBJ2-7; a weak D match, TRBD1 (6 bases). This CDR3 contains 16 residues. Germline CDR1 is SEHNR and CDR2 is FQNEAQ (reference sequence). The CDR3 loop is CASSWYRVGTNYKQYF. The CDR3 DNA sequence: TGTGCCAGCAGCTGGTACAGGGTTGGGACAAACTACAAGCAGTACTTC.

The gene calls are TRBV29-1 and TRBJ1-2, with TRBD1 as a possible D gene (6 bases). CDR3 length equals 13 residues. Trimming took off 5 bases at V and 8 bases at J, with 18 bases between the two ends. The germline gives CDR1 SQVTM, CDR2 ANQGSEA. CDR3 nucleotides: TGCAGCGTTATACAGGGTACACTCGGCGGCTACACCTTC. Encoded protein: CSVIQGTLGGYTF.

In this sample, this clonotype turned up a few times. The genes are TRBV19 and TRBJ2-7; D remains ambiguous. In germline, CDR1 is LNHDA, CDR2 SQIVND (reference sequence). Trimming stripped 4 bases from V and 5 bases from J, with 6 bases between. The CDR3 is 11 amino acids. CDR3 DNA: TGTGCCAGTAGTACCACTCACGAGCAGTACTTC. Residues: CASSTTHEQYF.

The DNA of the CDR3 is TGTGCCGTCTGGGGACCGTGGGGCTACACCTTC. Translation gives CAVWGPWGYTF. The chain has TRBV10-3 and TRBJ1-2, with D perhaps matching TRBD1 (5 bases). The CDR3 contains 11 residues. Trimming pared 11 bases from V and 8 bases from J, leaving 15 bases between. The V gene's germline CDR1 is ENHRY and CDR2 SYGVKD.

This clonotype has just a few counts. This rearrangement joins TRBV14 to TRBJ2-5, with a weak D call TRBD2 (6 bases). Per germline, CDR1 SGHDN and CDR2 FVKESK. The CDR3 totals 15 residues. The V end was cut by 0 bases, the J end by 5 bases, with 13 bases between. The CDR3 nucleotides are TGTGCCAGCAGCCAAGACTTATGGAGGGTTGAGACCCAGTACTTC. This codes for CASSQDLWRVETQYF.

With regard to this clonotype: Germline and junction disagree at one end, which may indicate a read error. The chain employs TRBV20-1 and TRBJ1-2; D is possibly TRBD1 (5 bases). This CDR3 region has 14 residues. Germline V lookup: CDR1 DFQATT, CDR2 SNEGSKA (reference sequence). Written as DNA, the CDR3 is TGCAGTGCTGGAGATCCGGCAGGGTATAATGGCTACACCTTC. Its translation is CSAGDPAGYNGYTF.

This clonotype was observed a handful of times. The gene calls are TRBV7-9 and TRBJ2-7; 8 nucleotides agree with TRBD2. Germline V lookup: CDR1 SEHNR, CDR2 FQNEAQ (reference sequence). J was trimmed by 2 bases and V by 5 bases; bases with no gene match: 5. This CDR3 has 14 amino acids. The CDR3 region is CASSSGSFPYEQYF. DNA for the CDR3: TGTGCCAGCAGCAGCGGGAGTTTCCCCTACGAGCAGTACTTC.

This chain joins TRBV10-3 and TRBJ1-5, with TRBD1 as a possible D gene (5 bases). Germline CDR1 and CDR2: ENHRY and SYGVKD. CDR3 length: 15 residues. The V and J ends lost 10 bases and 0 bases respectively, with 16 bases between them. Here the CDR3 reads CASRDSQPSNQPQHF. CDR3 bases: TGTGCCAGCAGGGATTCCCAACCTAGCAATCAGCCCCAGCATTTT.

This clonotype was detected many times. This chain joins TRBV25-1 and TRBJ1-1, with a tentative D call TRBD1 (5 bases). The CDR3 consists of 13 residues. Trimming took off 5 bases at V and 2 bases at J, with 9 bases between the two ends. Germline V gives CDR1 MGHDK, CDR2 SYGVNS. CDR3: CASSWGGNTEAFF. The CDR3 DNA follows: TGTGCCAGCAGTTGGGGGGGAAACACTGAAGCTTTCTTT.

This clonotype was found many times. CDR3 coding DNA: TGTGCCAGCAGTTTCTCTGGGGCCTACGAGCAGTACTTC. Amino acids: CASSFSGAYEQYF. The rearrangement uses TRBV11-3 and TRBJ2-7; D not certain. With 6 bases removed from V and 2 bases from J, the gap between germline ends came to 11 bases. Germline CDR1 reads SGHNT; CDR2 reads YENEEA. This CDR3 has 13 residues.

The chain combines TRBV7-2 with TRBJ2-5, with a possible D match to TRBD2 (5 bases). The CDR3 contains 15 residues. The V end was cut by 1 base, the J end by 7 bases, with 16 bases between. Germline lookup yields CDR1 SGHTA and CDR2 FQGNSA. The CDR3 region is CASSLVSVPGGTQYF. The CDR3 DNA is TGTGCCAGCAGCTTAGTCAGTGTCCCAGGAGGGACCCAGTACTTC.

This sequence joins TRBV29-1 and TRBJ1-2; tentatively, D is TRBD1 (5 bases). The V and J ends lost 8 bases and 2 bases respectively, with 9 bases between them. The CDR3 totals 11 residues. The germline CDR1 and CDR2 sequences are SQVTM and ANQGSEA. CDR3 DNA: TGCAGCTACGGACAAAACTATGGCTACACCTTC. Amino acid sequence: CSYGQNYGYTF.

The CDR3 loop reads CASSPGVAGRNTGELFF. CDR3 in DNA: TGTGCCAGCAGCCCAGGGGTAGCGGGAAGGAACACCGGGGAGCTGTTTTTT. This chain uses TRBV7-9 with TRBJ2-2; 8 bases align to TRBD2. V shed 5 bases and J 1 base; nucleotides not matched to a gene: 9. The CDR3 is made up of 17 amino acids. Germline V lookup: CDR1 SEHNR, CDR2 FQNEAQ (reference sequence).

This clonotype was recorded only once. A much larger clone sits a single nucleotide away, making a read error possible. This chain joins TRBV12-3 or TRBV12-4 and TRBJ1-5; possibly TRBD1 for D (6 bases). Trimming removed 3 bases from V and 11 bases from J, with 8 bases in between. This CDR3 region has 11 residues. The CDR3 bases are TGTGCCAGCAGTTTTAGGGGGTCCCAGCATTTT. Its protein is CASSFRGSQHF.

This clonotype was observed at least ten times. This rearrangement joins TRBV7-9 to TRBJ2-7; the D gene is possibly TRBD2 (6 bases). CDR1 is SEHNR, CDR2 FQNEAQ, per germline (reference sequence). Trimming removed 5 bases from V and 6 bases from J, with 17 bases in between. The CDR3 extends over 14 amino acids. CDR3 amino acids: CASSGSGRLGEQYF. DNA of the CDR3: TGTGCCAGCAGCGGCTCGGGTCGACTAGGCGAGCAGTACTTC.

This clonotype occurred many times. The chain is built from TRBV25-1 and TRBJ1-3; maybe TRBD1 (6 bases). The CDR3 loop spans 14 amino acids. Germline V gene sequence: CDR1 MGHDK, CDR2 SYGVNS. The germline V and J ends were trimmed by 5 bases and 0 bases, with 8 bases remaining between them. The CDR3 DNA reads as TGTGCCAGCAGTAAAGGGGGCTCTGGAAACACCATATATTTT. Translating gives CASSKGGSGNTIYF.

This clonotype was counted many times. CDR3 nucleotide sequence: TGTGCCAGCAGCGTACGACAGGGTTGGAACACTGAAGCTTTCTTT. Translated, it gives CASSVRQGWNTEAFF. The chain links TRBV7-2 to TRBJ1-1, with 7 bases that match TRBD1. Germline trimming cut 5 bases from V and 1 base from J; bases unmatched to any gene: 7. This CDR3 is 15 amino acids long. Per germline, CDR1 SGHTA and CDR2 FQGNSA.

The chain couples TRBV5-1 to TRBJ2-5; a possible D gene is TRBD1 (6 bases). V was clipped by 4 bases and J by 5 bases, with 18 bases between them. The CDR3 contains 15 residues. The germline V gene encodes CDR1 SGHRS and CDR2 YFSETQ. The CDR3 coding sequence is TGCGCCAGCAGCAGGAGCCAGGGGAGAAGGGAGACCCAGTACTTC. This translates into CASSRSQGRRETQYF.

This clonotype was observed at least ten times. The chain joins TRBV7-2 to TRBJ1-4; possibly TRBD1 for D (5 bases). Per germline, CDR1 SGHTA and CDR2 FQGNSA. V dropped 8 bases and J dropped 4 bases, with 11 bases sitting between them. The CDR3 runs 13 residues. CDR3: CASSSTDNEKLFF. The DNA for the CDR3 is TGTGCCAGCTCCTCGACAGATAATGAAAAACTGTTTTTT.

This clonotype was recorded a few times. The chain combines TRBV2 with TRBJ1-5, with 9 bases identical to TRBD1. J gave up 9 bases and V 6 bases, and 9 bases lay outside the gene matches. CDR3 length: 14 amino acids. Germline CDR1 and CDR2: SNHLY and FYNNEI. The CDR3 coding sequence is TGTGCCAGCAGCCTGGGACAGGGTGGAAGGCCCCAGCATTTT. It encodes CASSLGQGGRPQHF.

The chain couples TRBV15 to TRBJ1-2, with TRBD1 identical over 7 bases. V lost 11 bases, J lost 6 bases, and 3 bases stayed unmatched. In germline, CDR1 is LNHNV, CDR2 YYDKDF (reference sequence). The CDR3 loop spans 10 amino acids. CDR3 amino acids: CAWDSHGYTF. In DNA form, the CDR3 reads TGTGCCTGGGACAGCCATGGCTACACCTTC.

In this sample, this clonotype turned up a few times. This rearrangement joins TRBV5-4 to TRBJ2-5; D is unclear. V dropped 4 bases and J dropped 5 bases, with 12 bases sitting between them. The CDR3 has 13 amino acids. Germline values: CDR1 SGHNT, CDR2 YYREEE (reference sequence). The CDR3 spells CASSQSVTETQYF. As DNA, the CDR3 is TGTGCCAGCAGCCAATCTGTCACGGAGACCCAGTACTTC.